This T cell receptor beta chain came from a study of blood T cell repertoires in COVID-19. The CDR3 length is 15 residues. With V trimmed by 4 bases and J by 9 bases, 8 bases remained unmatched. CDR1 is SGHAT and CDR2 is FQNNGV in the germline V gene. Generated by immunoSEQ multiplex PCR, the TCRdb table keeps only in-frame clones and is missing some. The sample holds about 360,000 clones, approximately 86% seen once. V and J are TRBV11-2 and TRBJ1-6; 8 positions match TRBD1. This clonotype was obtained from a human donor in a cohort sampled during active COVID-19. The source material was peripheral blood. The CDR3 here is CASSSWTGRVSPLHF. The CDR3 region has the DNA TGTGCCAGCAGCTCCTGGACAGGGCGAGTTTCACCCCTCCACTTT.